A selection of T cell receptor beta chains follows, all from one sample in a study of T-cell reconstitution after alpha-beta-depleted transplantation in children. MiXCR, applied by TCRdb to the PCR reads, yields one record per CDR3 protein. Among some 500,000 distinct CDR3 sequences listed, approximately 16% were seen once. Sequenced material: PBMCs from the stem cell graft donor, taken from the stem cell graft. These receptors were obtained from a human donor who donated a stem cell graft to a child with acute lymphoblastic leukemia. Each CDR3 is given with its conserved first and last residue. The D gene is left open where the match is weak. The size entry is marked missing in some rows and otherwise reads once, few, many or a size class.

V gene	clone size	D gene	J gene	CDR3 protein	CDR3 DNA
TRBV20-1	-	-	TRBJ1-6	CSARERGGSSPLHF	TGCAGTGCTAGAGAAAGGGGCGGTTCGTCACCCCTCCACTTT
TRBV18	-	-	TRBJ1-2	CASSPSVRNYGYTF	TGTGCCAGCTCACCAAGCGTGCGGAACTATGGCTACACCTTC
TRBV11-1	few	-	TRBJ2-3	CASSFGPWDGREGRGTDTQYF	TGTGCCAGCAGCTTCGGACCCTGGGATGGTCGCGAGGGGAGAGGCACAGATACGCAGTATTTT
TRBV7-9	few	-	TRBJ2-1	CASSSRTTLWEQFF	TGTGCCAGCAGCTCCAGAACTACCCTCTGGGAGCAGTTCTTC
TRBV7-9	few	-	TRBJ1-3	CASSSRPGAGNTIYF	TGTGCCAGCAGCTCGCGGCCAGGGGCAGGAAACACCATATATTTT
TRBV11-3	-	-	TRBJ2-5	CASSSGMETQYF	TGTGCCAGCAGCTCCGGGATGGAGACCCAGTACTTC
TRBV12-3/TRBV12-4	few	TRBD2	TRBJ2-1	CASSPRLAGLYNEQFF	TGTGCCAGCAGCCCTAGACTAGCGGGACTATACAATGAGCAGTTCTTC
TRBV12-5	few	TRBD1	TRBJ1-1	CASGTGMNTEAFF	TGTGCTAGTGGGACAGGGATGAATACTGAAGCTTTCTTT
TRBV7-8	many	-	TRBJ2-1	CASSSAGTRKVDEQFF	TGTGCCAGCAGCTCCGCCGGGACTCGTAAAGTCGATGAGCAGTTCTTC
TRBV5-1	few	-	TRBJ2-7	CASSPDTYQTYEQYF	TGCGCCAGCAGCCCAGACACATACCAAACATACGAGCAGTACTTC
TRBV28	many	-	TRBJ1-1	CASSLARMNTEAFF	TGTGCCAGCAGTTTAGCGAGGATGAACACTGAAGCTTTCTTT
TRBV5-1	-	TRBD2	TRBJ2-1	CASSVTNLAGGPQHSEQFF	TGCGCCAGCAGCGTGACAAATCTAGCGGGAGGGCCTCAGCATAGTGAGCAGTTCTTC
TRBV2	few	-	TRBJ1-4	CASSERTNEKLFF	TGTGCCAGCAGTGAAAGAACTAATGAAAAACTGTTTTTT
TRBV7-2	-	-	TRBJ1-1	CASSVQGRGLEAFF	TGTGCCAGCAGCGTTCAGGGCAGGGGCCTTGAAGCTTTCTTT
TRBV15	few	-	TRBJ2-1	CATSREGLGSSYNEQFF	TGTGCCACCAGCAGAGAGGGCCTGGGGAGCTCCTACAATGAGCAGTTCTTC
TRBV5-1	few	-	TRBJ2-3	CASSFSPRPDTQYF	TGCGCCAGCAGCTTTTCCCCCCGGCCAGATACGCAGTATTTT
TRBV10-2	few	TRBD2	TRBJ2-1	CASSASSGAYNEQFF	TGCGCCAGCAGTGCCTCTAGCGGAGCCTACAATGAGCAGTTCTTC
TRBV6-1	-	TRBD1	TRBJ2-7	CASSGTGAFYEQYF	TGTGCCAGCAGCGGGACAGGAGCTTTCTACGAGCAGTACTTC
TRBV27	-	TRBD2	TRBJ2-7	CASSPLFGGSRYEQYF	TGTGCCAGCAGTCCTTTATTCGGGGGGAGCCGTTACGAGCAGTACTTC
TRBV9	few	-	TRBJ2-7	CASSTSGEQYF	TGTGCCAGCAGCACGTCGGGCGAGCAGTACTTC
TRBV6-2/TRBV6-3	-	TRBD2	TRBJ2-5	CASSYLAGAIETQYF	TGTGCCAGCAGTTATTTAGCGGGGGCCATCGAGACCCAGTACTTC
TRBV4-1	few	TRBD1	TRBJ2-4	CASSRDRDVAKNIQYF	TGCGCCAGCAGCCGGGACAGGGACGTAGCCAAAAACATTCAGTACTTC
TRBV20-1	-	TRBD2	TRBJ2-1	CSASTLAGEHNEQFF	TGCAGTGCTTCGACCCTAGCGGGAGAACACAATGAGCAGTTCTTC
TRBV2	few	-	TRBJ2-1	CASSGWRSENNEQFF	TGTGCCAGCAGTGGTTGGAGGAGTGAGAACAATGAGCAGTTCTTC
TRBV30	-	TRBD1	TRBJ2-3	CAWTRDSSFTDTQYF	TGTGCCTGGACCCGGGACAGCTCGTTCACAGATACGCAGTATTTT
TRBV12-3/TRBV12-4	few	-	TRBJ1-1	CASRLGSYVRPNTEAFF	TGTGCCAGCAGGTTAGGGTCATACGTTCGTCCGAACACTGAAGCTTTCTTT
TRBV5-1	-	-	TRBJ2-1	CASSTATEQFF	TGCGCCAGCAGCACCGCTACAGAGCAGTTCTTC
TRBV20-1	few	TRBD1	TRBJ1-1	CSARATGTEVPEAFF	TGCAGTGCTAGAGCTACCGGGACAGAAGTCCCTGAAGCTTTCTTT
TRBV6-1	-	-	TRBJ2-3	CANGPEYADTQYF	TGTGCCAACGGACCGGAGTACGCAGATACGCAGTATTTT
TRBV2	few	-	TRBJ1-2	CASSEQGNYGYTF	TGTGCCAGCAGTGAACAGGGCAACTATGGCTACACCTTC
TRBV4-1	few	-	TRBJ2-7	CASSQVYTPTYEQYF	TGCGCCAGCAGCCAAGTATACACTCCAACCTACGAGCAGTACTTC
TRBV5-6	-	-	TRBJ2-2	CASSMSTGELFF	TGTGCCAGCAGCATGAGCACCGGGGAGCTGTTTTTT
TRBV7-6	-	TRBD2	TRBJ2-2	CASSLGTSGTNGELFF	TGTGCCAGCAGCTTAGGGACTAGCGGGACAAACGGGGAGCTGTTTTTT
TRBV5-1	-	TRBD2	TRBJ2-7	CASSKGLAGGPGEQYF	TGCGCCAGCAGCAAGGGACTAGCGGGAGGGCCGGGCGAGCAGTACTTC
TRBV10-1	-	TRBD2	TRBJ2-7	CASSDSGGSYEQYF	TGCGCCAGCAGTGACAGCGGGGGCTCCTACGAGCAGTACTTC